This T cell receptor (beta chain) derives from a study of blood T cell repertoires in COVID-19. Across the study: Acute-phase and convalescent COVID-19 samples originated in the United States, Italy and Spain. T cells, B-cell-depleted T cells, or PBMCs provided the cDNA or gDNA that served as material.

Under the authors' procedure: The assay estimated nucleated cells by amplifying reference gene primers. This table comes from immunoSEQ multiplex PCR, and its TCRdb copy is limited to in-frame clones, with some not included. That table is the source of V, J and clone size, and D and trimming were worked out from the DNA. The profile shows just over 150,000 clones, 75% to 85% of them singletons. Trimming took 3 bases from V and 8 from J, leaving 10 bases between them. The CDR3 extends over 12 amino acids. The chain recombines TRBV12-3 or TRBV12-4 with TRBJ1-2; D is undetermined. This clonotype was obtained from a man aged 60 to 69 with acute or convalescent COVID-19. Sequenced sample: peripheral blood. CDR3 residues: CASSFSRGGYTF. CDR3 DNA sequence: TGTGCCAGCAGTTTCTCCCGAGGAGGCTACACCTTC.